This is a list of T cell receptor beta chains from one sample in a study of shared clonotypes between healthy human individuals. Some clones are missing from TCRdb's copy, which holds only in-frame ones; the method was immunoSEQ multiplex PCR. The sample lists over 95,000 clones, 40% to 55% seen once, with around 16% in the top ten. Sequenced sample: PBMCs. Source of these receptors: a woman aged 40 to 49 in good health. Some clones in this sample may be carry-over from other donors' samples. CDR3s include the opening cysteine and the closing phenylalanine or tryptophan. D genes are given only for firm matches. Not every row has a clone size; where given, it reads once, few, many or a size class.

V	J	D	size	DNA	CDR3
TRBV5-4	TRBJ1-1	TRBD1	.	TGTGCCAGCAGGGAGGACAGGTCCCCCACTGAAGCTTTCTTT	CASREDRSPTEAFF
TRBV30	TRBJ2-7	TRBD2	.	TGTGCCTGGAGTACTCCCGGGACTAGCAGCGAGCAGTACTTC	CAWSTPGTSSEQYF
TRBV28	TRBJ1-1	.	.	TGTGCCAGCAGCCCTGGGACACGCCACACTGAAGCTTTCTTT	CASSPGTRHTEAFF
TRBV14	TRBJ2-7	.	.	TGTGCCAGCAGTTACGGAGTTACGGAGCAGTACTTC	CASSYGVTEQYF
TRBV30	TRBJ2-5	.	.	TGTGCCCGGAGTGTAATCGGCAACTTTGGGACCCAGTACTTC	CARSVIGNFGTQYF
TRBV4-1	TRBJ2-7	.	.	TGCGCCAGCAGCTTAATGACAGGTCCCTACGAGCAGTACTTC	CASSLMTGPYEQYF
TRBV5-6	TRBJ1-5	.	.	TGTGCCAGCAGCTTAGACAATCAGCCCCAGCATTTT	CASSLDNQPQHF
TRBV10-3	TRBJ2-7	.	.	TGTGCCATCAGTGAGTCTGCCAGGGGCTACGAGCAGTACTTC	CAISESARGYEQYF
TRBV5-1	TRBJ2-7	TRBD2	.	TGCGCCAGCAGCTTGGTAGGTAGCGGGAACCGCCGCTACGAGCAGTACTTC	CASSLVGSGNRRYEQYF
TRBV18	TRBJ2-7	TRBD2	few	TGTGCCAGCTCAGAAGGACTAGCGGAGCTTTCCTACGAGCAGTACTTC	CASSEGLAELSYEQYF
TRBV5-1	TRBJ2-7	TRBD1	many	TGCGCCAGCAGCTATAACCCCGGGACAGGGGAAGACGAGCAGTACTTC	CASSYNPGTGEDEQYF
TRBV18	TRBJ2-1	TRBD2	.	TGTGCCAGCTCACCGCTAGCGGGAGATGAGCAGTTCTTC	CASSPLAGDEQFF
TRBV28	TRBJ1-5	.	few	TGTGCCAGCAGTCGTCCCGGGACAAACAATCAGCCCCAGCATTTT	CASSRPGTNNQPQHF
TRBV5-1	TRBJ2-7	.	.	TGCGCCAGCAGGGGAAGCGAAGTTCCCTACGAGCAGTACTTC	CASRGSEVPYEQYF
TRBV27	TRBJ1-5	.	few	TGTGCCAGCAGTTCCGGATCAGGGGGCAATCAGCCCCAGCATTTT	CASSSGSGGNQPQHF
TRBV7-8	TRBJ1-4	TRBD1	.	TGTGCCAGCAGCCGAGGGACAGTATGGGAAAAACTGTTTTTT	CASSRGTVWEKLFF
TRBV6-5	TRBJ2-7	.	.	TGTGCCAGCAGTAAGGTTGACAGATCCTACGAGCAGTACTTC	CASSKVDRSYEQYF
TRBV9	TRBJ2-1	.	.	TGTGCCAGCAGCGTAGGGATAGCAAACGATGAGCAGTTCTTC	CASSVGIANDEQFF
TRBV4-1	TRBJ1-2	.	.	TGCGCCAGCAGCCAGGGCGGGAATGGCTACACCTTC	CASSQGGNGYTF
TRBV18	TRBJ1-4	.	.	TGTGCCAGCTCACCACCCACAAATGAAAAACTGTTTTTT	CASSPPTNEKLFF
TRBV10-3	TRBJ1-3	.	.	TGTGCCATCAGTACAGGTTTCTCTGGAAACACCATATGTTTT	CAISTGFSGNTICF
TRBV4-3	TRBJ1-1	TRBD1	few	TGCGCCAGCAGCCAAGAGGACAGGGGAGACACTGAAGCTTTCTTT	CASSQEDRGDTEAFF
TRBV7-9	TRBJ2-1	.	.	TGTGCCAGCAGCGCCTCTAGCGTTCTGTTCTTC	CASSASSVLFF
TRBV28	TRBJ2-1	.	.	TGTGCCAGCCTCCGAGACACCAACAATGAGCAGTTCTTC	CASLRDTNNEQFF
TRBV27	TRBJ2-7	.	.	TGTGCCAGCAGTTACCCCCCAGGCGGTACCTACGAGCAGTACTTC	CASSYPPGGTYEQYF
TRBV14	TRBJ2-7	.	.	TGTGCCAGCAGCCCTACACCTAGCTCCGGGGGCGAGCAGTACTTC	CASSPTPSSGGEQYF
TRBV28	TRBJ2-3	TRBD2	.	TGTGCCAGCAGTCCCCCGGGGGGAAGGCCTGACACAGATACGCAGTATTTT	CASSPPGGRPDTDTQYF
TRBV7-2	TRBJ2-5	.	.	TGTGCCAGCAGCTTAGGCCGGGTTTCGGCAGGACAAGAGACCCAGTACTTC	CASSLGRVSAGQETQYF
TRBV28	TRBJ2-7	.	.	TGTGCCAGCAGTCCGTGGGGTAGCAGCTCCTACGAGCAGTACTTC	CASSPWGSSSYEQYF
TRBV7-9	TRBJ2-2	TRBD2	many	TGTGCCAGCAGCCACTGGGGACTAGGGTACACCGGGGAGCTGTTTTTT	CASSHWGLGYTGELFF
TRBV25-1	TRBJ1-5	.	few	TGTGCCAGCAGCCCCGGGGGGTCCAATCAGCCCCAGCATTTT	CASSPGGSNQPQHF
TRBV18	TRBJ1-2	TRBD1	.	TGTGCCAGCTCACCCGGGACAGGGGGCGAGGGCTATGGCTACACCTTC	CASSPGTGGEGYGYTF
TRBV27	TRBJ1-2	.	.	TGTGCCAGCAGTTTTGGTCCGTCCTATGGCTACACCTTC	CASSFGPSYGYTF
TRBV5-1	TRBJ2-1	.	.	TGCGCCAGCAGCTCCGACGGACGACCCGGGCAGTTCTTC	CASSSDGRPGQFF
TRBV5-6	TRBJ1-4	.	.	TGTGCCAGCAGCCTGAGACGGAGAAATGAAAAACTGTTTTTT	CASSLRRRNEKLFF
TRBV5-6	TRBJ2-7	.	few	TGTGCCAGCTCCGTCTGGGGGTCCGAGCAGTACTTC	CASSVWGSEQYF
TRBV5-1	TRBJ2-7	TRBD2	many	TGCGCCAGCAGCTCGGGACTAGCGGGCTCCTACGAGCAGTACTTC	CASSSGLAGSYEQYF
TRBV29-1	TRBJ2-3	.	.	TGCAGCGTTGCCCCGGGCACAGATACGCAGTATTTT	CSVAPGTDTQYF
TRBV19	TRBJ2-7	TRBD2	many	TGTGCCAGTAGTACGGGACTAGCGGGGTCCATGGGGCAGTACTTC	CASSTGLAGSMGQYF
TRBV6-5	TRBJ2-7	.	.	TGTGCCAGCAGCCCACCGTTGGCAGCGTCCTACGAGCAGTACTTC	CASSPPLAASYEQYF
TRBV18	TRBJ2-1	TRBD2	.	TGTGCCAGCTCACCCCGGACTAGCGGGAGTCTATCCGATGAGCAGTTCTTC	CASSPRTSGSLSDEQFF
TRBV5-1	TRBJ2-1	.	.	TGCGCCAGCAGCCACTCAGCCCGAACTAGGACCAATGAGCAGTTCTTC	CASSHSARTRTNEQFF
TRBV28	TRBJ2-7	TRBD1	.	TGTGCCAGCAGTTTAGGGGACAGACAGTACGAGCAGTACTTC	CASSLGDRQYEQYF
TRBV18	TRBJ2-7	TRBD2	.	TGTGCCAGCTCGCCACGGGGAGGGGAGCAGTACTTC	CASSPRGGEQYF
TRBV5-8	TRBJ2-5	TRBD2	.	TGTGCCAGCAGCAACGGGAGGGCCGGTGAGACCCAGTACTTC	CASSNGRAGETQYF
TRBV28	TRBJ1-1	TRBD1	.	TGTGCCAGCAGTTCCGGACAGGGACCTGAAGCTTTCTTT	CASSSGQGPEAFF
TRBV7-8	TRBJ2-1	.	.	TGTGCCAGCAGCCCTCAATTCAATGAGCAGTTCTTC	CASSPQFNEQFF
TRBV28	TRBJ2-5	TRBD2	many	TGTGCCAGCAGTTCGGAGCGGGAGTATACAGAGACCCAGTACTTC	CASSSEREYTETQYF